This T cell receptor beta chain comes out of a study of early T cells in non-severe SARS-CoV-2 infection. On the study more broadly: Chains were unpaired, as sequencing was done on bulk RNA from unsorted whole blood.

V gave up 10 bases and J gave up 0 bases, with 13 bases separating them. The V gene's germline CDR1 is LNHDA and CDR2 SQIVND (reference sequence). The CDR3 extends over 15 amino acids. Individual cDNA molecules were tagged with unique molecular identifiers. TCRdb used MiXCR to reprocess the 5' RACE reads, holding one entry per CDR3 protein. Among about 45,000 distinct CDR3 sequences listed, roughly 11% were seen once. This clonotype was seen repeatedly, ten times or more. The sequence was collected from an adult who was a healthcare worker with PCR-confirmed SARS-CoV-2 infection or an uninfected control (not recorded which). This rearrangement joins TRBV19 to TRBJ2-6, with a tentative D call TRBD1 (6 bases). The sample was whole blood. CDR3 bases: TGTGCCACTTCAGGGGCGCACTCTGGGGCCAACGTCCTGACTTTC. Its protein product is CATSGAHSGANVLTF.